This passage covers 25 T cell receptor beta chains from one sample sequenced in a study of shared clonotypes between healthy human individuals. Sequencing was performed with immunoSEQ multiplex PCR; in TCRdb, only in-frame clones are kept and a portion is missing. The sample lists some 600,000 clones; roughly 96% were seen once. Naive CD8 cells comprised CD45RO-negative, CCR7-positively selected cells, excluding terminally differentiated effector memory CD45RA+ cells. Sequencing input: naive CD8+ T cells sorted from blood. All receptors derive from a woman in her 30s in good health.

This chain joins TRBV2 and TRBJ1-4, with a possible D match to TRBD1 (6 bases). Germline CDR1 reads SNHLY; CDR2 reads FYNNEI. V was trimmed by 7 bases and J by 8 bases, leaving 17 bases between them. The CDR3 runs 14 residues. CDR3 sequence (DNA): TGTGCCAGCATCACCCGGGACAAGGACGAAAAACTGTTTTTT. Translation: CASITRDKDEKLFF.

CDR3: CASSLGAAGGQSYNEQFF. The CDR3 DNA is TGTGCCAGCAGTTTAGGAGCGGCGGGAGGGCAATCCTACAATGAGCAGTTCTTC. The V call is TRBV27, the J call TRBJ2-1, with 9 bases that match TRBD2. The germline gives CDR1 MNHEY, CDR2 SMNVEV (reference sequence). The CDR3 is 18 residues long. Trimming cost V 2 bases and J 1 base; bases outside gene matches: 9.

The chain carries TRBV4-1 and TRBJ2-1, with 8 positions matching TRBD2. V trimming: 1 base; J trimming: 4 bases; junction bases outside the gene matches: 3. Germline V gene data show CDR1 as MGHRA and CDR2 as YSYEKL. The CDR3 is 15 residues long. Here the CDR3 DNA reads TGCGCCAGCAGCCAAGTTAGCGGGGATTACAATGAGCAGTTCTTC. Translated, it gives CASSQVSGDYNEQFF.

The genes are TRBV6-5 and TRBJ2-7; 8 nucleotides agree with TRBD2. This CDR3 has 14 amino acids. CDR1 and CDR2 from the germline V gene are MNHEY and SVGAGI. Trimming took 4 bases from V and 6 from J; bases not matched to a gene: 8. CDR3 region: CASSFGGLVREQYF. CDR3 DNA: TGTGCCAGCAGTTTCGGGGGACTAGTCCGCGAGCAGTACTTC.

V usage is TRBV6-5 and J usage is TRBJ2-2, with D maybe TRBD2 (6 bases). Trimming pared 1 base from V and 7 bases from J, leaving 13 bases between. From germline, CDR1 is MNHEY and CDR2 SVGAGI. This CDR3 is built from 15 residues. The CDR3 nucleotides read TGTGCCAGCAGTTACTTTGGTTTCGGGGGCGGGGAGCTGTTTTTT. This gives the protein CASSYFGFGGGELFF.

V usage is TRBV9 and J usage is TRBJ1-1; maybe TRBD1 (5 bases). The CDR3 contains 13 residues. Per germline, CDR1 SGDLS and CDR2 YYNGEE. Trimming left V 4 bases short and J 6 bases short, with 13 bases between. CDR3 protein: CASSPRGRSEAFF. The CDR3 nucleotides are TGTGCCAGCAGCCCACGGGGCCGTTCTGAAGCTTTCTTT.

This chain connects TRBV7-9 to TRBJ1-2; 11 nucleotides agree with TRBD1. Germline V gene lookup returns CDR1 SEHNR and CDR2 FQNEAQ (reference sequence). J lost 5 bases, V lost 5 bases, and 7 bases had no gene match. The CDR3 is 15 residues long. The DNA for the CDR3 is TGTGCCAGCAGCCCGCCGGGACAGGGGGGGTATGGCTACACCTTC. Translating gives CASSPPGQGGYGYTF.

The rearrangement uses TRBV5-6 and TRBJ2-7, with 7 bases identical to TRBD1. Germline V gives CDR1 SGHDT, CDR2 YYEEEE. The CDR3 is 15 amino acids. J was trimmed by 3 bases and V by 4 bases; bases with no gene match: 10. CDR3 nucleotides: TGTGCCAGCAGCCTCCTACAGGGGTCAATCTACGAGCAGTACTTC. It yields the protein CASSLLQGSIYEQYF.

CDR3 nucleotides: TGTGCCAGCAGCTTAGATAGACAGGGTGCGGCCTACGAGCAGTACTTC. Translated: CASSLDRQGAAYEQYF. The chain recombines TRBV11-2 with TRBJ2-5; 7 nucleotides agree with TRBD1. The end of the DNA fits TRBJ2-7 better, so the J call may be wrong. The length of the CDR3 is 16 residues. CDR1 SGHAT and CDR2 FQNNGV come from the germline V gene.

This chain links TRBV5-6 with TRBJ2-3; 7 bases are a match to TRBD2. This CDR3 contains 14 residues. Germline trimming cut 2 bases from V and 3 bases from J; bases unmatched to any gene: 3. Per the germline V gene, CDR1 is SGHDT and CDR2 is YYEEEE. The CDR3 DNA follows: TGTGCCAGCAGCTTCCTAGCGGAAACAGATACGCAGTATTTT. Translation gives CASSFLAETDTQYF.

V usage is TRBV27 and J usage is TRBJ2-2; possible D gene TRBD2, 5 bases. The CDR3 is 14 residues long. Germline assignment: CDR1 MNHEY and CDR2 SMNVEV (reference sequence). The ends were cut back, 5 bases at V and 3 bases at J, with 10 bases in the middle. The CDR3 DNA reads TGTGCCAGCAGTCCGGACTCATACACCGGGGAGCTGTTTTTT. Amino acid sequence: CASSPDSYTGELFF.

J is TRBJ2-6 and V is TRBV19; D remains ambiguous. V was shortened by 6 bases and J by 0 bases, with 6 bases between the two germline ends. CDR3 length equals 14 residues. The germline gives CDR1 LNHDA, CDR2 SQIVND (reference sequence). The CDR3 DNA reads TGTGCCAGTAGATCCCTCTCTGGGGCCAACGTCCTGACTTTC. Translation: CASRSLSGANVLTF.

V usage is TRBV4-1 and J usage is TRBJ2-6; D is ambiguous. V shed 1 base and J shed 0 bases, with 4 bases lying between them. Germline V gene sequence: CDR1 MGHRA, CDR2 YSYEKL. This CDR3 has 15 residues. DNA for the CDR3: TGCGCCAGCAGCCAAGTGAGCTCTGGGGCCAACGTCCTGACTTTC. Translation gives CASSQVSSGANVLTF.

This chain uses TRBV25-1 with TRBJ2-7, with D perhaps matching TRBD1 or TRBD2 (5 bases each). The CDR3 length is 14 residues. V was trimmed by 2 bases and J by 6 bases, leaving 14 bases between them. Germline V gives CDR1 MGHDK, CDR2 SYGVNS. CDR3 nucleotide sequence: TGTGCCAGCAGTGAAGTAGGGACCCCCGGCGAGCAGTACTTC. It yields the protein CASSEVGTPGEQYF.

CDR3 protein: CASSLVPSGRTGELFF. CDR3 bases: TGTGCCAGCAGCTTAGTTCCTAGCGGGCGGACCGGGGAGCTGTTTTTT. The rearrangement uses TRBV11-2 and TRBJ2-2; 8 bases are shared with TRBD2. With V trimmed by 1 base and J by 5 bases, 6 bases remained unmatched. CDR1 and CDR2 (germline): SGHAT, FQNNGV. This CDR3 region has 16 residues.

The V call is TRBV11-2, the J call TRBJ2-7; weak D call: TRBD2 (5 bases). Trimming took 5 bases from V and 5 from J, leaving 7 bases between them. There are 11 residues in the CDR3. Per the germline V gene, CDR1 is SGHAT and CDR2 is FQNNGV. The DNA of the CDR3 is TGTGCCAGCAGCGAGGGTCACGAGCAGTACTTC. Residues: CASSEGHEQYF. The full variable domain, rest sourced from reference TRBV11-2 and TRBJ2-7, is EAGVAQSPRYKIIEKRQSVAFWCNPISGHATLYWYQQILGQGPKLLIQFQNNGVVDDSQLPKDRFSAERLKGVDSTLKIQPAKLEDSAVYLCASSEGHEQYFGPGTRLTVT.

This clone occurred once. The chain employs TRBV13 and TRBJ2-5; no clear D gene. The DNA end favors TRBJ2-7, so the J call may be wrong. The CDR3 covers 15 residues. Germline-derived CDR1 and CDR2 are PRHDT and FYEKMQ (reference sequence). The DNA for the CDR3 is TGTGCCAGCAGCCCCCTTGGGGATTCCTCCTACGAGCAGTACTTC. This gives the protein CASSPLGDSSYEQYF.

This chain uses TRBV10-3 with TRBJ1-2, with D possibly matching TRBD1 (6 bases). V gave up 7 bases and J gave up 4 bases, with 19 bases separating them. This CDR3 comprises 15 residues. Germline CDR1 is ENHRY and CDR2 is SYGVKD. The CDR3 region is CAITEGGARFYGYTF. CDR3 coding DNA: TGTGCCATCACCGAGGGGGGGGCTCGGTTCTATGGCTACACCTTC.

The genes are TRBV18 and TRBJ2-7; a weak D match, TRBD2 (5 bases). Germline V gene lookup returns CDR1 KGHSH and CDR2 LQKENI. The CDR3 totals 14 residues. Trimming shortened V by 3 bases and J by 0 bases, and 9 bases separated the two germline ends. The CDR3 loop reads CASSPQDFSYEQYF. The CDR3, as DNA: TGTGCCAGCTCACCTCAGGACTTCTCCTACGAGCAGTACTTC.

The chain links TRBV5-8 to TRBJ1-1; D is uncertain. Germline values: CDR1 SGHTS, CDR2 YDEGEE. The CDR3 covers 13 residues. Trimming cost V 3 bases and J 3 bases, with 9 bases left between them. CDR3 coding DNA: TGTGCCAGCAGCTCCTTTATGGACACTGAAGCTTTCTTT. Translating it yields CASSSFMDTEAFF.

V usage is TRBV5-1 and J usage is TRBJ1-1, with D perhaps matching TRBD1 (5 bases). The germline V and J ends were trimmed by 5 bases and 1 base, with 12 bases remaining between them. Germline values: CDR1 SGHRS, CDR2 YFSETQ. The CDR3 is 14 residues long. CDR3 residues: CASRYGGKNTEAFF. DNA of the CDR3: TGCGCCAGCAGATACGGGGGTAAGAACACTGAAGCTTTCTTT. The entire variable domain, with the rest obtained from reference TRBV5-1 and TRBJ1-1, is as follows: KAGVTQTPRYLIKTRGQQVTLSCSPISGHRSVSWYQQTPGQGLQFLFEYFSETQRNKGNFPGRFSGRQFSNSRSEMNVSTLELGDSALYLCASRYGGKNTEAFFGQGTRLTVV.

The rearrangement uses TRBV30 and TRBJ2-1; 12 bases map to TRBD2. The CDR3 is 18 residues long. Germline-derived CDR1 and CDR2 are GTSNPN and SVGIG (reference sequence). With 7 bases clipped from V and 1 base from J, the junction kept 14 bases outside the gene matches. CDR3 sequence: CAFPRRLAGGPSYNEQFF. CDR3 sequence (DNA): TGTGCCTTCCCAAGGCGGCTAGCGGGAGGGCCGTCCTACAATGAGCAGTTCTTC. Drawing the rest from reference TRBV30 and TRBJ2-1, the complete variable domain is SQTIHQWPATLVQPVGSPLSLECTVEGTSNPNLYWYRQAAGRGLQLLFYSVGIGQISSEVPQNLSASRPQDRQFILSSKKLLLSDSGFYLCAFPRRLAGGPSYNEQFFGPGTRLTVL.

Comment on this clone: In the same sample, other DNA sequences code for this CDR3. The chain links TRBV9 to TRBJ2-7, with 7 bases identical to TRBD2. Germline assignment: CDR1 SGDLS and CDR2 YYNGEE. Losses at the gene ends were 2 bases for V and 3 bases for J; bases not matched to a gene: 8. The CDR3 runs 15 residues. This CDR3 reads CASSVGLADNYEQYF. CDR3 DNA: TGTGCCAGCAGCGTCGGGCTAGCGGATAACTACGAGCAGTACTTC.

The chain combines TRBV19 with TRBJ2-5; 9 nucleotides line up with TRBD1. The V gene's germline CDR1 is LNHDA and CDR2 SQIVND (reference sequence). With V trimmed by 6 bases and J by 2 bases, 7 bases remained unmatched. CDR3 size: 15 residues. The CDR3, as DNA: TGTGCCAGTAGGCCGGGACAGGGATGGCAAGAGACCCAGTACTTC. As protein: CASRPGQGWQETQYF.

J is TRBJ2-5 and V is TRBV28; 10 bases line up with TRBD2. The DNA end favors TRBJ2-7, so the J call may be wrong. Germline V gene lookup returns CDR1 MDHEN and CDR2 SYDVKM. CDR3 length: 16 residues. The CDR3 sequence: CASRGASGSVSYEQYF. CDR3 nucleotide sequence: TGTGCCAGCAGGGGGGCTAGCGGGAGTGTTTCCTACGAGCAGTACTTC.